What follows are 27 T cell receptor beta chains derived from one specimen sequenced in a study of blood T cell repertoires in COVID-19. Libraries were prepared by immunoSEQ multiplex PCR; TCRdb keeps only in-frame clonotypes and omits some of them. The sample yields 130,000 to 150,000 clones, around 89% seen once. The specimen sequenced was PBMCs or T cells enriched from blood (not recorded which). The receptor set was obtained from a woman aged 25 to 39 with acute COVID-19.

The chain is built from TRBV29-1 and TRBJ1-2; D unresolved. Germline values: CDR1 SQVTM, CDR2 ANQGSEA. The V end was cut by 6 bases, the J end by 4 bases, with 12 bases between. The CDR3 has 12 amino acids. CDR3 protein: CSVLRESYGYTF. The CDR3 DNA reads TGCAGCGTGCTCCGGGAATCCTATGGCTACACCTTC.

This chain joins TRBV29-1 and TRBJ2-7, with D perhaps TRBD1 (7 bases). The CDR3 is made up of 15 amino acids. CDR1 is SQVTM and CDR2 is ANQGSEA in the germline V gene. The V end was cut by 4 bases, the J end by 1 base, with 17 bases between. CDR3 bases: TGCAGCGTTGTAGGCGGGACAGAAAATTCCTACGAGCAGTACTTC. This translates into CSVVGGTENSYEQYF.

The rearrangement joins TRBV7-9 to TRBJ1-5; 7 nucleotides line up with TRBD1. Germline CDR1 is SEHNR and CDR2 is FQNEAQ (reference sequence). V lost 6 bases, J lost 3 bases, and 2 bases stayed unmatched. The CDR3 is 13 residues long. The CDR3, as DNA: TGTGCCAGCAGGGGACAGAACAATCAGCCCCAGCATTTT. This encodes CASRGQNNQPQHF.

This clone was seen just once. This rearrangement joins TRBV7-2 to TRBJ2-3; D unresolved. V lost 5 bases and J lost 0, with 15 bases in between. CDR3 length: 16 residues. Germline CDR1 SGHTA, CDR2 FQGNSA. The CDR3 nucleotides are TGTGCCAGCAGCCCCAGACTTTCCCCTAGCACAGATACGCAGTATTTT. This sequence encodes CASSPRLSPSTDTQYF.

This clone was seen at least ten times. This chain connects TRBV5-4 to TRBJ1-4; 10 bases agree with TRBD1. The CDR3 contains 14 residues. With V trimmed by 4 bases and J by 10 bases, 7 bases remained unmatched. CDR1 is SGHNT and CDR2 is YYREEE in the germline V gene (reference sequence). Written as DNA, the CDR3 is TGTGCCAGCAGCCAGGACAGGGGGGATGCAAAACTGTTTTTT. This sequence encodes CASSQDRGDAKLFF.

The chain couples TRBV7-2 to TRBJ2-1; 10 bases are shared with TRBD2. This CDR3 has 14 residues. Germline values: CDR1 SGHTA, CDR2 FQGNSA. The V segment lost 1 base and the J segment 9 bases; nucleotides outside the gene matches: 3. The CDR3 bases are TGTGCCAGCAGCTTAGGGACTAGCGGCATTGAGCAGTTCTTC. Protein: CASSLGTSGIEQFF.

The chain carries TRBV5-5 and TRBJ1-2, with D unclear. The CDR3 runs 15 residues. The V end was cut by 2 bases, the J end by 2 bases, with 13 bases between. The germline gives CDR1 SGHKS, CDR2 YYEKEE (reference sequence). The CDR3 DNA is TGTGCCAGCAGCTTCTTCGAGATGTGGAACTATGGCTACACCTTC. This translates into CASSFFEMWNYGYTF.

This clone was observed a few times. The chain is built from TRBV6-1 and TRBJ2-1; maybe TRBD2 (5 bases). The CDR3 extends over 15 amino acids. Germline lookup yields CDR1 MNHNS and CDR2 SASEGT. Trimming shortened V by 0 bases and J by 5 bases, and 11 bases separated the two germline ends. Here the CDR3 DNA reads TGTGCCAGCAGTGAAGCGTGGACTCTACACAATGAGCAGTTCTTC. It translates to CASSEAWTLHNEQFF.

The CDR3 coding sequence is TGTGCCAGCAGTCCCTCGGGCCAGGGGGGTAATACTGAAGCTTTCTTT. As protein: CASSPSGQGGNTEAFF. V and J are TRBV28 and TRBJ1-1, with 7 bases fitting TRBD1. This CDR3 has 16 amino acids. After removal of 5 bases from V and 5 bases from J, the junction contained 14 bases not matched to a gene. Germline V gene sequence: CDR1 MDHEN, CDR2 SYDVKM.

In its sample, this clone was seen once. CDR3 in amino acids: CSVESQGRDSYSYEQYF. The CDR3 DNA is TGCAGCGTTGAAAGCCAAGGCCGGGACAGTTACTCCTACGAGCAGTACTTC. This sequence joins TRBV29-1 and TRBJ2-7, with 7 bases that match TRBD1. The CDR3 runs to 17 residues. Germline CDR1 and CDR2: SQVTM and ANQGSEA. With V trimmed by 2 bases and J by 0 bases, 13 bases remained unmatched.

The V gene is TRBV28, the J gene TRBJ2-5; the D gene is possibly TRBD2 (6 bases). Trimming took 3 bases from V and 5 from J, leaving 13 bases between them. CDR3 size: 14 residues. Germline loops: CDR1 MDHEN, CDR2 SYDVKM. DNA for the CDR3: TGTGCCAGCAGTTTGTACGGGACTTCGGAGACCCAGTACTTC. This codes for CASSLYGTSETQYF.

The chain uses TRBV19 and TRBJ1-1, with D perhaps TRBD1 (5 bases). The CDR3 extends over 13 amino acids. V lost 11 bases, J lost 1 base, and 14 bases lay in between. From germline, CDR1 is LNHDA and CDR2 SQIVND (reference sequence). CDR3 loop: CASRGGENTEAFF. In DNA, the CDR3 is TGTGCCTCACGGGGGGGGGAGAACACTGAAGCTTTCTTT.

The V and J genes are TRBV19 and TRBJ1-5; 10 bases align to TRBD1. Germline CDR1 reads LNHDA; CDR2 reads SQIVND (reference sequence). Germline trimming cut 5 bases from V and 3 bases from J; bases unmatched to any gene: 10. CDR3 length: 17 residues. CDR3 amino acids: CASSLRDRGLPNQPQHF. The CDR3 nucleotides read TGTGCCAGTAGTCTCCGGGACAGGGGCCTCCCCAATCAGCCCCAGCATTTT.

This clone was seen once. The chain has TRBV29-1 and TRBJ2-7; maybe TRBD1 (5 bases). The ends were cut back, 1 base at V and 3 bases at J, with 10 bases in the middle. This CDR3 region has 13 residues. Germline V gene lookup returns CDR1 SQVTM and CDR2 ANQGSEA. Here the CDR3 reads CSVEVQAGYEQYF. The CDR3 DNA is TGCAGCGTTGAAGTACAGGCCGGCTACGAGCAGTACTTC.

The V call is TRBV7-2, the J call TRBJ1-3; 8 positions match TRBD1. Germline V gene data show CDR1 as SGHTA and CDR2 as FQGNSA. The CDR3 is 16 amino acids. J was trimmed by 0 bases and V by 5 bases; bases with no gene match: 6. CDR3 in amino acids: CASSLGQADSGNTIYF. CDR3 coding DNA: TGTGCCAGCAGCCTGGGACAGGCCGACTCTGGAAACACCATATATTTT.

The chain carries TRBV5-4 and TRBJ1-5; D remains ambiguous. Looked up from germline, CDR1 is SGHNT and CDR2 is YYREEE (reference sequence). Trimming removed 1 base at V and 7 bases at J, with 12 bases between. The CDR3 runs to 14 residues. The CDR3 spells CASSLYRSGQPQHF. CDR3 nucleotide sequence: TGTGCCAGCAGCTTGTACCGGAGCGGACAGCCCCAGCATTTT.

This clone was detected once. The rearrangement links TRBV29-1 to TRBJ2-5; 9 nucleotides align to TRBD2. The CDR3 extends over 12 amino acids. After removal of 7 bases from V and 4 bases from J, the junction contained 4 bases not matched to a gene. Germline lookup yields CDR1 SQVTM and CDR2 ANQGSEA. The DNA for the CDR3 is TGCAGCGCCTTAGCGGGAGCAGAGACCCAGTACTTC. Protein sequence: CSALAGAETQYF.

This sequence joins TRBV5-1 and TRBJ1-5, with 12 bases that match TRBD1. Germline V gene lookup returns CDR1 SGHRS and CDR2 YFSETQ. The CDR3 length is 19 residues. The trim removed 3 bases at V and 2 bases at J, leaving 12 bases unmatched. In DNA, the CDR3 is TGCGCCAGCAGCTCCACCGGGACAGGGGGCCCTCGGGGCAATCAGCCCCAGCATTTT. Protein product: CASSSTGTGGPRGNQPQHF.

This clone was picked up one time. This chain joins TRBV18 and TRBJ2-1, with 8 bases aligning to TRBD2. This CDR3 comprises 16 residues. V shed 0 bases and J 2 bases; nucleotides not matched to a gene: 3. Looked up from germline, CDR1 is KGHSH and CDR2 is LQKENI. The CDR3 sequence is CASSPPAGATYNEQFF. The CDR3 DNA is TGTGCCAGCTCACCACCAGCGGGAGCTACCTACAATGAGCAGTTCTTC.

The gene calls are TRBV3-1 (or the pseudogene TRBV3-2) and TRBJ2-7, with D possibly matching TRBD2 (5 bases). Trimming took 6 bases from V and 3 from J, leaving 9 bases between them. This CDR3 is built from 12 residues. The germline gives CDR1 LGHDT, CDR2 YNNKEL (reference sequence). In DNA form, the CDR3 reads TGTGCCAGCAGTCGCGGGTTCTACGAGCAGTACTTC. Protein sequence: CASSRGFYEQYF.

This chain connects TRBV7-2 to TRBJ1-2; 7 nucleotides match TRBD1. V dropped 2 bases and J dropped 4; count of bases not matched to a gene: 7. The CDR3 runs to 15 residues. The germline CDR1 and CDR2 sequences are SGHTA and FQGNSA. The CDR3 DNA is TGTGCCAGCAGCTTAACCAGGGGGGCGGGCTATGGCTACACCTTC. As protein: CASSLTRGAGYGYTF.

The chain employs TRBV15 and TRBJ1-2; 7 bases fit TRBD1. The trim removed 0 bases at V and 6 bases at J, leaving 1 base unmatched. The germline V gene has CDR1 LNHNV and CDR2 YYDKDF (reference sequence). The CDR3 loop spans 13 amino acids. This CDR3 is CATSRDQGDGYTF. CDR3 nucleotide sequence: TGTGCCACCAGCAGAGATCAGGGGGATGGCTACACCTTC. The entire variable domain, with the rest obtained from reference TRBV15 and TRBJ1-2, is as follows: DAMVIQNPRYQVTQFGKPVTLSCSQTLNHNVMYWYQQKSSQAPKLLFHYYDKDFNNEADTPDNFQSRRPNTSFCFLDIRSPGLGDTAMYLCATSRDQGDGYTFGSGTRLTVV.

This chain joins TRBV11-3 and TRBJ2-3; D call uncertain. There are 13 residues in the CDR3. V shed 2 bases and J shed 1 base, with 4 bases lying between them. Germline V gene sequence: CDR1 SGHNT, CDR2 YENEEA. This CDR3 reads CASSLRGTDTQYF. The CDR3 DNA follows: TGTGCCAGCAGCTTACGCGGCACAGATACGCAGTATTTT.

The rearrangement joins TRBV11-2 to TRBJ2-6; D is possibly TRBD1 (7 bases). Germline V gives CDR1 SGHAT, CDR2 FQNNGV. Trimming shortened V by 2 bases and J by 1 base, and 12 bases separated the two germline ends. CDR3 length: 17 residues. CDR3 amino acids: CASSLMQGGSGANVLTF. Here the CDR3 DNA reads TGTGCCAGCAGCTTAATGCAGGGGGGATCTGGGGCCAACGTCCTGACTTTC.

The rearrangement joins TRBV24-1 to TRBJ1-4; 7 bases are a match to TRBD1. This CDR3 is built from 12 residues. Unmatched junction bases numbered 3, after V lost 4 bases and J lost 11 bases. Germline V gene lookup returns CDR1 KGHDR and CDR2 SFDVKD. This CDR3 reads CATSEIQGKLFF. Here the CDR3 DNA reads TGTGCCACCAGTGAGATACAGGGGAAACTGTTTTTT.

The V and J genes are TRBV11-2 and TRBJ1-2; TRBD1 aligns across 10 bases. The CDR3 has 18 amino acids. V shed 5 bases, J shed 4 bases, and the junction held 16 bases outside the gene matches. Germline-derived CDR1 and CDR2 are SGHAT and FQNNGV. DNA for the CDR3: TGTGCCAGCAGCCATTTGGGACAGGGGCTTCGGTTTGGCTATGGCTACACCTTC. Its protein product is CASSHLGQGLRFGYGYTF.

This chain connects TRBV7-3 to TRBJ2-7, with TRBD1 identical over 8 bases. The CDR3 length is 14 residues. V gave up 5 bases and J gave up 2 bases; unmatched junction bases: 5. CDR1 SGHTA and CDR2 FQGTGA come from the germline V gene. In DNA, the CDR3 is TGTGCCAGCAGCCCCACAGGGGGAACCTACGAGCAGTACTTC. Residues: CASSPTGGTYEQYF. Full variable domain (remainder filled in from reference TRBV7-3 and TRBJ2-7): GAGVSQTPSNKVTEKGKYVELRCDPISGHTALYWYRQSLGQGPEFLIYFQGTGAADDSGLPNDRFFAVRPEGSVSTLKIQRTERGDSAVYLCASSPTGGTYEQYFGPGTRLTVT.